The 8 T cell receptor beta chains presented below share a single source sample, sequenced in a study of blood T cell repertoires in COVID-19. Measured with immunoSEQ multiplex PCR; TCRdb has only the in-frame clones, and not every one. Here the sample spans 250,000 to 300,000 clones, around 90% being singletons. Sequencing was done on a sample of peripheral blood. These receptors all stem from a woman in her seventies with COVID-19, enrolled during active disease.

The genes are TRBV19 and TRBJ1-5; 7 bases fit TRBD1. The ends lost 2 bases at V and 5 bases at J; junction bases unmatched: 12. The germline V gene encodes CDR1 LNHDA and CDR2 SQIVND (reference sequence). The CDR3 length is 17 residues. CDR3 coding DNA: TGTGCCAGTAGTATATTCGCCGAAAACAGGGGTCATCAGCCCCAGCATTTT. This codes for CASSIFAENRGHQPQHF. Full variable domain (missing parts from reference TRBV19 and TRBJ1-5): DGGITQSPKYLFRKEGQNVTLSCEQNLNHDAMYWYRQDPGQGLRLIYYSQIVNDFQKGDIAEGYSVSREKKESFPLTVTSAQKNPTAFYLCASSIFAENRGHQPQHFGDGTRLSIL.

This chain links TRBV11-2 with TRBJ2-6; 8 bases map to TRBD2. V lost 2 bases and J lost 2; bases outside the gene matches: 5. The CDR3 covers 17 residues. Germline V gene sequence: CDR1 SGHAT, CDR2 FQNNGV. The chain's CDR3 is CASSLMTGGPGANVLTF. The CDR3 bases are TGTGCCAGCAGCTTAATGACGGGAGGGCCTGGGGCCAACGTCCTGACTTTC.

The rearrangement joins TRBV29-1 to TRBJ2-1, with 8 bases aligning to TRBD2. Germline V lookup: CDR1 SQVTM, CDR2 ANQGSEA. Losses at the gene ends were 2 bases for V and 9 bases for J; bases not matched to a gene: 6. The length of the CDR3 is 13 residues. The CDR3 reads CSVEQRERGEQFF. Written as DNA, the CDR3 is TGCAGCGTTGAACAGCGGGAGAGAGGTGAGCAGTTCTTC.

This clone was detected only once. CDR3 sequence (DNA): TGTGCCACCGGAGGGACAGTCAGCTCCTACGAGCAGTACTTC. Amino acids: CATGGTVSSYEQYF. The chain has TRBV24-1 and TRBJ2-7, with D perhaps TRBD1 (7 bases). V lost 9 bases and J lost 0, with 14 bases in between. Germline V lookup: CDR1 KGHDR, CDR2 SFDVKD. The CDR3 spans 14 residues.

This chain connects TRBV11-2 to TRBJ2-1, with a weak D call TRBD1 (5 bases). Trimming stripped 5 bases from V and 6 bases from J, with 11 bases between. Germline CDR1 is SGHAT and CDR2 is FQNNGV. The CDR3 totals 13 residues. The CDR3 is CASSTQTVNEQFF. The DNA for the CDR3 is TGTGCCAGCAGCACACAGACAGTCAATGAGCAGTTCTTC.

The rearrangement joins TRBV30 to TRBJ2-1; TRBD1 matches 7 bases. V shed 3 bases, J shed 4 bases, and the junction held 3 bases outside the gene matches. This CDR3 has 13 residues. Germline V gene sequence: CDR1 GTSNPN, CDR2 SVGIG (reference sequence). CDR3 sequence reads: CAWRGDSYNEQFF. The CDR3 DNA follows: TGTGCCTGGAGGGGGGACAGTTACAATGAGCAGTTCTTC.

The chain has TRBV10-3 and TRBJ2-3; 8 bases are a match to TRBD2. The CDR3 length is 16 residues. J was trimmed by 4 bases and V by 3 bases; bases with no gene match: 9. The germline V gene encodes CDR1 ENHRY and CDR2 SYGVKD. CDR3: CAISERRAGVPDTQYF. The CDR3 region has the DNA TGTGCCATCAGTGAAAGGAGAGCGGGAGTCCCAGATACGCAGTATTTT.

The chain recombines TRBV5-6 with TRBJ2-1; 7 nucleotides line up with TRBD2. This CDR3 is built from 17 residues. With 1 base clipped from V and 3 bases from J, the junction kept 10 bases outside the gene matches. Germline V gene lookup returns CDR1 SGHDT and CDR2 YYEEEE. DNA of the CDR3: TGTGCCAGCAGCTTGAATGTGGGGACTAACGTCTACAATGAGCAGTTCTTC. Amino acid sequence: CASSLNVGTNVYNEQFF.